Below are 3 T cell receptor beta chains sequenced from a single sample in a study of T cells in Graves' hyperthyroidism and ophthalmopathy. Amplification of TCR beta CDR3 regions was performed using RNA transcripts as template. HTBI primers drove first-round RT-PCR of the TCR CDR3. TCRdb ran MiXCR on the multiplex PCR reads and lists one entry per CDR3 protein. The sample holds about 600,000 distinct CDR3 sequences; approximately 15% are singletons and the top ten take under 3.5%. Sequenced: blood. The receptors here all came from a middle-aged woman with Graves' ophthalmopathy.

This clonotype has a count of ten or more. The chain employs TRBV7-6 and TRBJ2-7; 7 bases line up with TRBD1. Germline V gene lookup returns CDR1 SGHVS and CDR2 FNYEAQ. This CDR3 spans 13 amino acids. After removal of 5 bases from V and 5 bases from J, the junction contained 6 bases not matched to a gene. This chain's CDR3 is CASSADRSNEQYF. The CDR3 nucleotides are TGTGCCAGCAGCGCGGACAGGAGTAACGAGCAGTACTTC.

This clonotype was picked up many times. This chain connects TRBV7-9 to TRBJ1-2; possibly TRBD1 for D (6 bases). There are 16 residues in the CDR3. Between the trimmed V and J ends, which lost 2 bases and 4 bases, there was a span of 17 bases. Germline-derived CDR1 and CDR2 are SEHNR and FQNEAQ (reference sequence). The CDR3: CASSLQGRTASYGYTF. The CDR3 region has the DNA TGTGCCAGCAGCTTACAGGGGAGAACAGCCAGCTATGGCTACACCTTC.

This clonotype was counted only a few times. The J gene is TRBJ2-1, the V gene TRBV6-2 or TRBV6-3, with 9 bases lining up with TRBD2. Germline values: CDR1 MNHEY, CDR2 SVGEGT. J gave up 7 bases and V 6 bases, and 7 bases lay outside the gene matches. CDR3 size: 14 residues. CDR3 bases: TGTGCCAGCAGCCCGGGACTAGCCCCTAATGAGCAGTTCTTC. This codes for CASSPGLAPNEQFF.